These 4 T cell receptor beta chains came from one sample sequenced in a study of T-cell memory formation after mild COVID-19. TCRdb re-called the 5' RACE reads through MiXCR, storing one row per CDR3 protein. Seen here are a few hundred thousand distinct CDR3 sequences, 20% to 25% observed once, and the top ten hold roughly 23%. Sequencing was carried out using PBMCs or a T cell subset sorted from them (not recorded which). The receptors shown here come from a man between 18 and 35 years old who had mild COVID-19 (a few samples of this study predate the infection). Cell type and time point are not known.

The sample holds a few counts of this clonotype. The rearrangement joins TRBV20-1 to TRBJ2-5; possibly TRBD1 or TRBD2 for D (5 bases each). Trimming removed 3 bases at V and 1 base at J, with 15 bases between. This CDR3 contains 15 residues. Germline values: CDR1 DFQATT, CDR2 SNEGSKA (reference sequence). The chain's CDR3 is CSARREQVVQETQYF. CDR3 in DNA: TGCAGTGCTAGGAGGGAACAGGTTGTCCAAGAGACCCAGTACTTC.

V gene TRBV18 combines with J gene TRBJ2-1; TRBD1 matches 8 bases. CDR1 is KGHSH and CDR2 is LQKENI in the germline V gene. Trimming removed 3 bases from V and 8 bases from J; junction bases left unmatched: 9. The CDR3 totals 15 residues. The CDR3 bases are TGTGCCAGCTCACCCGGACAGGGATCGTTCTATGAGCAGTTCTTC. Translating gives CASSPGQGSFYEQFF.

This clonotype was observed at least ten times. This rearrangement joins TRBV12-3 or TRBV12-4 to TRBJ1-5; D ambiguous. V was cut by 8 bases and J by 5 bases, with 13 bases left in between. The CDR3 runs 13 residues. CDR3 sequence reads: CASRRRADQPQHF. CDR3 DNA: TGTGCCAGCCGCCGGAGGGCGGATCAGCCCCAGCATTTT.

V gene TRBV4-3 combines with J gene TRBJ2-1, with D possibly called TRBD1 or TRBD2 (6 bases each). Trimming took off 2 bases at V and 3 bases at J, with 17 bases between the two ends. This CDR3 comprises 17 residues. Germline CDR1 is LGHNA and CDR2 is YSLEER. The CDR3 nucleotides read TGCGCCAGCAGCCAAACCTCTGAGGGGGAGGTCTACAATGAGCAGTTCTTC. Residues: CASSQTSEGEVYNEQFF.